This T cell receptor (beta chain) emerged from a study of blood T cell repertoires in COVID-19. In the study overall: COVID-19 samples collected from the United States, Italy and Spain covered acute and convalescent phases.

Produced via immunoSEQ multiplex PCR; TCRdb's table is partial and in-frame only. The table has under 95,000 clones, roughly 80% seen once; the top ten hold over 10%. CDR3 length: 16 residues. Germline V CDR1 and CDR2: LNHDA, SQIVND (reference sequence). The J segment lost 3 bases and the V segment lost 2 bases, leaving 8 bases of the junction unmatched. The source is a human donor in a cohort sampled during active COVID-19. The sequencing sample was made of peripheral blood. The rearrangement links TRBV19 to TRBJ2-7, with 9 nucleotides matching TRBD1. The CDR3 nucleotides are TGTGCCAGTAGTATACCCGGACAGGGGTCGGTCTACGAGCAGTACTTC. Its protein is CASSIPGQGSVYEQYF.